Described below is a single T cell receptor (beta chain) sequence and its context. This entry is derived from a study of T cell changes during pregnancy in multiple sclerosis. Assay: immunoSEQ multiplex PCR; the TCRdb copy retains only in-frame clones and omits some. Of about 79,000 clones in the sample, approximately 92% were seen once. Trimming removed 7 bases from V and 7 bases from J, with 13 bases in between. The CDR3 runs to 12 residues. The germline V gene has CDR1 LNHDA and CDR2 SQIVND (reference sequence). The sample was peripheral blood, taken in the second trimester of pregnancy. This TCR came from a female donor in good health, enrolled as a control in a pregnancy study. This chain connects TRBV19 to TRBJ2-5, with D perhaps matching TRBD1 (5 bases). CDR3 protein: CASTGIDRTQYF. The CDR3 bases are TGTGCCAGTACCGGAATCGACAGGACCCAGTACTTC.